The source of this T cell receptor beta chain is a study of Ad26.COV2.S vaccination and SARS-CoV-2 variants. The CDR3 runs 15 residues. V lost 9 bases, J lost 1 base, and 19 bases lay in between. The germline CDR1 and CDR2 sequences are LNHDA and SQIVND (reference sequence). TCRdb's copy holds only in-frame clones and misses some; the assay was immunoSEQ multiplex PCR. The table records around 100,000 clones, around 82% of them present only once. The input for sequencing was peripheral blood, taken after recovery from COVID-19. The J gene is TRBJ2-7, the V gene TRBV19; TRBD1 might be the D (7 bases). The receptor's source is a human donor who had recovered from COVID-19. The CDR3 region has the DNA TGTGCCAGCCGTTATGGATCAGGGGGGTCCTACGAGCAGTACTTC. Its protein is CASRYGSGGSYEQYF.